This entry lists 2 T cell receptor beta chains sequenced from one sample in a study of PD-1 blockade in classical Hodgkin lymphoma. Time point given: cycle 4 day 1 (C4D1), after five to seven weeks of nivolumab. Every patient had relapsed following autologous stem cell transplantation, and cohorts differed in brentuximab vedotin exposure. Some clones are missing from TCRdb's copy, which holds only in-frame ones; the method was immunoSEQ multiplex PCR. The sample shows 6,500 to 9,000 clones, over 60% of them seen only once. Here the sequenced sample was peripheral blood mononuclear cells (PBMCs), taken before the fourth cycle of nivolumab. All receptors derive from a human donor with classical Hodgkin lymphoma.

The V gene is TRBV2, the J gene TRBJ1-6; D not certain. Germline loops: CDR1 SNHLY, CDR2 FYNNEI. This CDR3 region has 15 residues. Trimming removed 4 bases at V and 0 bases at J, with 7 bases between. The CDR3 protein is CASSVSSSYNSPLHF. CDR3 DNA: TGTGCCAGCAGTGTATCGAGCTCCTATAATTCACCCCTCCACTTT.

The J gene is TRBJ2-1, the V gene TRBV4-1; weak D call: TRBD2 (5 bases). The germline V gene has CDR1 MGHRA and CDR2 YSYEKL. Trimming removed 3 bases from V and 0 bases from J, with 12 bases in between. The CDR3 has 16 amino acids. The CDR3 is CASSQESRGSYNEQFF. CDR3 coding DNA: TGCGCCAGCAGCCAGGAGAGCCGGGGCTCCTACAATGAGCAGTTCTTC.